This entry lists 18 T cell receptor beta chains sequenced from one sample in a study of shared clonotypes between healthy human individuals. Here immunoSEQ multiplex PCR was the method, and the copy in TCRdb shows in-frame clones only, minus some. The table has about 750,000 clones, around 93% seen once. As defined, naive CD8 cells were CD45RO-negative and positively selected for CCR7, with terminally differentiated effector memory CD45RA+ cells excluded. Sample: naive CD8+ T cells sorted from blood. These TCRs come from a man under 40 in good health.

The chain carries TRBV9 and TRBJ2-2; D not certain. V lost 6 bases and J lost 7, with 7 bases in between. CDR1 and CDR2 (germline): SGDLS, YYNGEE. The CDR3 is made up of 11 amino acids. The CDR3 loop is CASTSNGELFF. The CDR3 DNA follows: TGTGCCAGCACCTCGAACGGGGAGCTGTTTTTT.

The chain links TRBV10-1 to TRBJ2-5, with D possibly TRBD1 on 6 matching bases. V lost 6 bases to trimming and J lost 3 bases, with 11 bases between them. The CDR3 has 13 amino acids. The germline V gene encodes CDR1 WNHNN and CDR2 SYGVQD (reference sequence). As DNA, the CDR3 is TGCGCCAGCAGCCCGGACAGCGAAGAGACCCAGTACTTC. Translating gives CASSPDSEETQYF.

The chain carries TRBV11-3 and TRBJ2-2; D may be TRBD1 (7 bases). V was cut by 5 bases and J by 6 bases, with 10 bases left in between. This CDR3 region has 13 residues. The germline V gene encodes CDR1 SGHNT and CDR2 YENEEA. Here the CDR3 DNA reads TGTGCCAGCAGCCTCAGGGGGGCCGGGGAGCTGTTTTTT. Translated, it gives CASSLRGAGELFF.

J is TRBJ1-1 and V is TRBV7-9; no clear D gene. The CDR3 sequence is 13 residues long. Trimming pared 4 bases from V and 8 bases from J, leaving 14 bases between. Germline V gene lookup returns CDR1 SEHNR and CDR2 FQNEAQ (reference sequence). The CDR3 nucleotides are TGTGCCAGCAGCTCCCTCGGAGGGTTCGAAGCTTTCTTT. Its protein is CASSSLGGFEAFF.

CDR3 region: CASSTKGWNTEAFF. CDR3 sequence (DNA): TGTGCCAGCAGTACCAAGGGGTGGAACACTGAAGCTTTCTTT. J is TRBJ1-1 and V is TRBV27; D is perhaps TRBD1 (5 bases). This CDR3 has 14 residues. The germline CDR1 and CDR2 sequences are MNHEY and SMNVEV (reference sequence). Trimming pared 5 bases from V and 1 base from J, leaving 11 bases between.

J is TRBJ1-3 and V is TRBV9; D ambiguous. Trimming took off 3 bases at V and 0 bases at J, with 13 bases between the two ends. Germline V lookup: CDR1 SGDLS, CDR2 YYNGEE. The CDR3 has 16 amino acids. CDR3 DNA: TGTGCCAGCAGCGCCGGGCGGGATGTCTCTGGAAACACCATATATTTT. Translated, it gives CASSAGRDVSGNTIYF. The entire variable domain, with the rest obtained from reference TRBV9 and TRBJ1-3, is as follows: DSGVTQTPKHLITATGQRVTLRCSPRSGDLSVYWYQQSLDQGLQFLIQYYNGEERAKGNILERFSAQQFPDLHSELNLSSLELGDSALYFCASSAGRDVSGNTIYFGEGSWLTVV.

V gene TRBV6-5 combines with J gene TRBJ2-3, with 8 bases lining up with TRBD2. The CDR3 is 14 residues long. The V gene end was trimmed by 5 bases and the J gene end by 4 bases; junction bases not matched to a gene: 5. CDR1 is MNHEY and CDR2 is SVGAGI in the germline V gene. CDR3 sequence: CASSPGLASDTQYF. The CDR3, as DNA: TGTGCCAGCAGTCCCGGACTAGCCTCAGATACGCAGTATTTT.

The CDR3, as DNA: TGTGCCAGCAGCTATAACAATGAGCAGTTCTTC. Amino acids: CASSYNNEQFF. The chain is built from TRBV9 and TRBJ2-1; D is ambiguous. This CDR3 contains 11 residues. The germline gives CDR1 SGDLS, CDR2 YYNGEE. V lost 4 bases, J lost 5 bases, and 4 bases lay in between.

The chain combines TRBV11-2 with TRBJ2-7; perhaps TRBD1 as D (6 bases). In germline, CDR1 is SGHAT, CDR2 FQNNGV. V lost 5 bases and J 3 bases, leaving 11 bases between the germline ends. The CDR3 is made up of 13 amino acids. The CDR3 nucleotides read TGTGCCAGCAGCGTGGACAGATTCTACGAGCAGTACTTC. Its translation: CASSVDRFYEQYF.

The rearrangement joins TRBV7-2 to TRBJ2-7; the match to TRBD2 covers 12 bases. V was clipped by 2 bases and J by 4 bases; unmatched bases: 3. Germline V gene lookup returns CDR1 SGHTA and CDR2 FQGNSA. This CDR3 has 15 amino acids. The CDR3 reads CASSLWTSGTYEQYF. Here the CDR3 DNA reads TGTGCCAGCAGCTTATGGACTAGCGGGACTTACGAGCAGTACTTC.

In the case of this clone: The sample carries other DNA sequences with the same CDR3. The genes are TRBV2 and TRBJ1-1; D unclear. Germline CDR1 is SNHLY and CDR2 is FYNNEI. This CDR3 contains 12 residues. V dropped 6 bases and J dropped 4 bases, with 9 bases sitting between them. The chain's CDR3 is CASSESGTEAFF. The DNA of the CDR3 is TGTGCCAGCAGCGAATCAGGCACTGAAGCTTTCTTT. The full variable domain, completed using reference TRBV2 and TRBJ1-1, is EPEVTQTPSHQVTQMGQEVILRCVPISNHLYFYWYRQILGQKVEFLVSFYNNEISEKSEIFDDQFSVERPDGSNFTLKIRSTKLEDSAMYFCASSESGTEAFFGQGTRLTVV.

The genes are TRBV6-1 and TRBJ2-3; D uncertain. Trimming removed 4 bases at V and 3 bases at J, with 5 bases between. Germline CDR1 and CDR2: MNHNS and SASEGT. The CDR3 sequence is 12 residues long. Here the CDR3 reads CASSGQTDTQYF. CDR3 DNA sequence: TGTGCCAGCAGTGGACAAACAGATACGCAGTATTTT.

J is TRBJ2-5 and V is TRBV4-1; D might be TRBD1 or TRBD2, each matching 5 bases. V lost 0 bases and J 2 bases, leaving 10 bases between the germline ends. Germline V gives CDR1 MGHRA, CDR2 YSYEKL. This CDR3 is 15 amino acids long. The DNA for the CDR3 is TGCGCCAGCAGCCAAGAATGGGGGATTCAAGAGACCCAGTACTTC. This encodes CASSQEWGIQETQYF.

This clone was observed a handful of times. The same CDR3 also results from other DNA sequences found in this sample. The V and J genes are TRBV2 and TRBJ2-7; no reliable D call. The V and J ends lost 6 bases and 1 base respectively, with 4 bases between them. This CDR3 region has 11 residues. From germline, CDR1 is SNHLY and CDR2 FYNNEI. As DNA, the CDR3 is TGTGCCAGCAGCCTTTCCTACGAGCAGTACTTC. It encodes CASSLSYEQYF. Full variable domain (remainder filled in from reference TRBV2 and TRBJ2-7): EPEVTQTPSHQVTQMGQEVILRCVPISNHLYFYWYRQILGQKVEFLVSFYNNEISEKSEIFDDQFSVERPDGSNFTLKIRSTKLEDSAMYFCASSLSYEQYFGPGTRLTVT.

This clone turned up a few times. The sample holds other DNA sequences that translate to the same CDR3. The chain uses TRBV27 and TRBJ2-5; 7 positions match TRBD2. Germline CDR1 is MNHEY and CDR2 is SMNVEV (reference sequence). The J segment lost 4 bases and the V segment lost 3 bases, leaving 5 bases of the junction unmatched. This CDR3 has 14 residues. CDR3 sequence (DNA): TGTGCCAGCAGTTTGTTAGGGGAGGGAGAGACCCAGTACTTC. Amino acids: CASSLLGEGETQYF.

The chain links TRBV7-9 to TRBJ2-7; D gene uncertain. Trimming took 6 bases from V and 0 from J, leaving 12 bases between them. The CDR3 runs to 14 residues. Germline CDR1 reads SEHNR; CDR2 reads FQNEAQ (reference sequence). Here the CDR3 reads CASSHTYSSYEQYF. The CDR3 DNA reads as TGTGCCAGCAGTCACACCTATAGCTCCTACGAGCAGTACTTC.

The chain employs TRBV2 and TRBJ2-7; 8 bases line up with TRBD2. The junction had 4 bases not matched to a gene; V was cut back by 3 bases and J by 0 bases. CDR3 length: 15 amino acids. Germline V gene data show CDR1 as SNHLY and CDR2 as FYNNEI. In DNA form, the CDR3 reads TGTGCCAGCAGTGACACCGGGACTAGCTCCTACGAGCAGTACTTC. It yields the protein CASSDTGTSSYEQYF. Based on the CDR3 plus reference TRBV2 and TRBJ2-7, the full variable domain is EPEVTQTPSHQVTQMGQEVILRCVPISNHLYFYWYRQILGQKVEFLVSFYNNEISEKSEIFDDQFSVERPDGSNFTLKIRSTKLEDSAMYFCASSDTGTSSYEQYFGPGTRLTVT.

This chain connects TRBV4-1 to TRBJ2-7, with D tentatively TRBD2 (6 bases). With 1 base removed from V and 6 bases from J, the gap between germline ends came to 10 bases. There are 13 residues in the CDR3. Per germline, CDR1 MGHRA and CDR2 YSYEKL. Written as DNA, the CDR3 is TGCGCCAGCAGCCAAGGGTGGGGAGGCGAGCAGTACTTC. Its protein is CASSQGWGGEQYF.